Listed below are T cell receptor beta chains from one sample, sequenced in a study of blood T cell repertoires in COVID-19. The data were produced by immunoSEQ multiplex PCR, yet TCRdb's version contains in-frame clones alone and is incomplete. Of more than 95,000 clones listed, approximately 80% are singletons. The sample consisted of peripheral blood. These receptors all come from a man aged 55 to 70 with acute or convalescent COVID-19. Each CDR3 is given with its conserved first and last residue.

v_call: TRBV6-2/TRBV6-3; j_call: TRBJ2-5; cdr3_aa: CASIPAEETQYF
v_call: TRBV9; j_call: TRBJ2-1; cdr3_aa: CASSAGVGGGRDEQFF
v_call: TRBV28; j_call: TRBJ1-6; cdr3_aa: CASTPPGTINSPLHF
v_call: TRBV27; j_call: TRBJ1-2; cdr3_aa: CASSFRGGYGYTF
v_call: TRBV5-4; j_call: TRBJ1-5; cdr3_aa: CASSLVPGQPQHF
v_call: TRBV28; j_call: TRBJ1-3; cdr3_aa: CASSSLGGHSGNTIYF
v_call: TRBV6-5; j_call: TRBJ2-1; cdr3_aa: CASSYRRLAGVDEQFF
v_call: TRBV28; j_call: TRBJ1-5; cdr3_aa: CASSLGGSNQPQHF
v_call: TRBV10-3; j_call: TRBJ1-2; cdr3_aa: CAIRDRATSPSLDGYTF
v_call: TRBV3-1/TRBV3-2; j_call: TRBJ2-3; cdr3_aa: CASSRQGTDTQYF
v_call: TRBV28; j_call: TRBJ2-3; cdr3_aa: CASLAGGGVPDTQYF
v_call: TRBV10-2; j_call: TRBJ2-2; cdr3_aa: CASRDSGSLNTGELFF
v_call: TRBV30; j_call: TRBJ2-3; cdr3_aa: CAWNFGLAGAGDTQYF
v_call: TRBV9; j_call: TRBJ2-3; cdr3_aa: CASSVDGRMAWDTQYF
v_call: TRBV10-2; j_call: TRBJ2-2; cdr3_aa: CASRTGLANTGELFF
v_call: TRBV2; j_call: TRBJ1-1; cdr3_aa: CASNGNLGMNTEAFF
v_call: TRBV7-3; j_call: TRBJ1-3; cdr3_aa: CASSFRGAVTGNTIYF
v_call: TRBV5-6; j_call: TRBJ1-6; cdr3_aa: CASSSQGYNSPLHF
v_call: TRBV28; j_call: TRBJ1-1; cdr3_aa: CASSLGGQPREGTEAFF
v_call: TRBV28; j_call: TRBJ2-1; cdr3_aa: CASSSRDRGEQFF
v_call: TRBV11-2; j_call: TRBJ2-5; cdr3_aa: CASSPQTGLAETQYF
v_call: TRBV6-4; j_call: TRBJ2-7; cdr3_aa: CARGQGYEQYF
v_call: TRBV7-2; j_call: TRBJ2-5; cdr3_aa: CASSLMSSGQETQYF
v_call: TRBV5-1; j_call: TRBJ1-1; cdr3_aa: CASSLLGLGDTEAFF
v_call: TRBV18; j_call: TRBJ1-3; cdr3_aa: CASSQSDISSGNTIYF
v_call: TRBV5-1; j_call: TRBJ1-1; cdr3_aa: CASRKDMISTEAFF
v_call: TRBV11-1; j_call: TRBJ2-1; cdr3_aa: CASSAGLVGGDEQFF
v_call: TRBV5-1; j_call: TRBJ1-1; cdr3_aa: CASPPSRQHFEAFF
v_call: TRBV5-1; j_call: TRBJ2-5; cdr3_aa: CASSLEGRGETQYF
v_call: TRBV28; j_call: TRBJ2-7; cdr3_aa: CASSSTRGARSRLYEQYF
v_call: TRBV12-5; j_call: TRBJ2-1; cdr3_aa: CASGYNREGEQFF
v_call: TRBV6-5; j_call: TRBJ2-1; cdr3_aa: CASSYSGRAGEQFF
v_call: TRBV5-1; j_call: TRBJ2-1; cdr3_aa: CASSSGLKGDEQFF
v_call: TRBV2; j_call: TRBJ2-7; cdr3_aa: CASSDPGISYEQYF
v_call: TRBV5-4; j_call: TRBJ1-2; cdr3_aa: CASSPAGQGRGYTF
v_call: TRBV20-1; j_call: TRBJ2-2; cdr3_aa: CSASWRGNTGELFF
v_call: TRBV2; j_call: TRBJ1-6; cdr3_aa: CAGGGQGNSPLHF
v_call: TRBV3-1/TRBV3-2; j_call: TRBJ1-1; cdr3_aa: CASSQATGETEAFF
v_call: TRBV18; j_call: TRBJ2-5; cdr3_aa: CASSPSRRQGEETQYF
v_call: TRBV28; j_call: TRBJ2-3; cdr3_aa: CASRTSGGGRADTQYF
v_call: TRBV5-4; j_call: TRBJ2-3; cdr3_aa: CASSARQGLTDTQYF
v_call: TRBV16; j_call: TRBJ2-7; cdr3_aa: CASSLRQGSAIPYEQYF
v_call: TRBV21-1; j_call: TRBJ1-2; cdr3_aa: CASSKEGETGTGPSYYGYTF
v_call: TRBV11-2; j_call: TRBJ2-2; cdr3_aa: CASSPLFTTGELFF
v_call: TRBV6-1; j_call: TRBJ2-7; cdr3_aa: CASSEASLADYEQYF
v_call: TRBV7-3; j_call: TRBJ2-1; cdr3_aa: CASSLGTSDVDEQFF